This T cell receptor (beta chain) was documented in a study of blood T cell repertoires in COVID-19. The CDR3 runs to 17 residues. Trimming left V 3 bases short and J 3 bases short, with 20 bases between. CDR1 is SEHNR, CDR2 FQNEAQ, per germline (reference sequence). Clones were read by immunoSEQ multiplex PCR, and TCRdb kept only the in-frame ones, dropping some. The profile shows fewer than 300,000 clones, about nine tenths of them singletons. This clonotype was sampled from a woman aged 30 to 39 with COVID-19, enrolled during active disease. This chain connects TRBV7-9 to TRBJ1-1; TRBD1 might be the D (6 bases). The sequencing input was peripheral blood. The CDR3 nucleotides are TGTGCCAGCAGCTTCCCTTTAACAGGGCCTTCGTACACTGAAGCTTTCTTT. Translated: CASSFPLTGPSYTEAFF. The variable domain in full, completed from reference TRBV7-9 and TRBJ1-1, reads DTGVSQNPRHKITKRGQNVTFRCDPISEHNRLYWYRQTLGQGPEFLTYFQNEAQLEKSRLLSDRFSAERPKGSFSTLEIQRTEQGDSAMYLCASSFPLTGPSYTEAFFGQGTRLTVV.